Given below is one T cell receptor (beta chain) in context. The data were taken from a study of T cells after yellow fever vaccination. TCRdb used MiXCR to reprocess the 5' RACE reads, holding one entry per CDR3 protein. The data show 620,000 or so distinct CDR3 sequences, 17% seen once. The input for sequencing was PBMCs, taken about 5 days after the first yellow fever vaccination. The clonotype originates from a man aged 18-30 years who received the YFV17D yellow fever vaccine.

The DNA for the CDR3 is TGCAGTGTATCCACAGGGCATGAGGCGTATACGCAGTATTTT. Protein sequence: CSVSTGHEAYTQYF. This chain uses TRBV20-1 with TRBJ2-3; a weak D match, TRBD1 (6 bases). The germline gives CDR1 DFQATT, CDR2 SNEGSKA (reference sequence). The CDR3 is 14 residues long. The V gene lost 7 bases and the J gene lost 7 bases, with 21 bases spanning the gap.